This T cell receptor beta chain came from a study of T cell responses to AZD1222 COVID-19 vaccine. Sequencing was performed with immunoSEQ multiplex PCR; in TCRdb, only in-frame clones are kept and a portion is missing. The sample carries around 99,000 clones, approximately 86% recorded once. Concerning this clone: Its target is not known.

CDR3 length equals 16 residues. CDR1 is LGHNA and CDR2 is YSLEER in the germline V gene. The ends were cut back, 0 bases at V and 1 base at J, with 12 bases in the middle. General study points: Once two AZD1222 doses were given, Spike-specific TCR breadth and depth went up. The repertoires were collected only after the peak T cell response. Baseline seropositives among AZD1222 recipients totaled only five to seven. Nearly half of unique spike-specific TCRs reportedly avoided B.1.351 and B.1.1.7 mutated regions.

The rearrangement joins TRBV4-3 to TRBJ2-5; tentative D call: TRBD2 (6 bases). The clonotype originates from an adult in good health. The starting material was peripheral blood, obtained on day 0 of MenACWY control vaccination. CDR3 protein: CASSQDLQGGQETQYF. In nucleotides, the CDR3 is TGCGCCAGCAGCCAAGATCTGCAGGGAGGCCAAGAGACCCAGTACTTC.